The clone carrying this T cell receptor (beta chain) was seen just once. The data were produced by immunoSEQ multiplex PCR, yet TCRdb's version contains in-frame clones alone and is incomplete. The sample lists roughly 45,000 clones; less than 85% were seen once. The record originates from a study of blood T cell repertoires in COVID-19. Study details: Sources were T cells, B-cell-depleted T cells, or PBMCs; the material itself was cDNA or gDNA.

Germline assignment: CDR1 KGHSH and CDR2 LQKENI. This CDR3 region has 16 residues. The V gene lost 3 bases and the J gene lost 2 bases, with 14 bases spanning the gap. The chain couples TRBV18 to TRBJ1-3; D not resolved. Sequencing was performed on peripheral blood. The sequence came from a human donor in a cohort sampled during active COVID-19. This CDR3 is CASSPNVREAGNTIYF. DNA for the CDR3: TGTGCCAGCTCACCGAACGTTCGGGAAGCTGGAAACACCATATATTTT.